The rows below give T cell receptor beta chains drawn from one sample of a study of a mutant IDH1 vaccine in newly diagnosed glioma. The data were produced by immunoSEQ multiplex PCR, yet TCRdb's version contains in-frame clones alone and is incomplete. The table has 30,000 to 40,000 clones, around 90% seen once; the top ten hold about 2%. No antigen is known for these receptors. The sequences come from PBMCs, collected from a glioma patient whose treatment included an IDH1 peptide vaccine. The receptors here all came from a middle-aged man with glioma. CDR3s include the opening cysteine and the closing phenylalanine or tryptophan. The D gene is left open where the match is weak. The size of a clone is reported for some rows only, either as once, few or many, or as a class for expanded clones.

CDR3 length	V gene	clone size	D gene	J gene	CDR3 DNA	CDR3 protein
15	TRBV28	once	NA	TRBJ2-4	TGTGCCAGCAGTTTCCCGCAACCAGCCAAAAACATTCAGTACTTC	CASSFPQPAKNIQYF
12	TRBV2	NA	NA	TRBJ1-2	TGTGCCAGCAGCGTACGGGGAGATGGCTACACCTTC	CASSVRGDGYTF
15	TRBV5-1	NA	NA	TRBJ2-2	TGCGCCAGCAGCTTGAGGTTCGGGAACACCGGGGAGCTGTTTTTT	CASSLRFGNTGELFF
15	TRBV2	NA	TRBD2	TRBJ2-7	TGTGCCAGCAGTGAAACTCTAGCGGGGGGTACGAAGCAGTACTTC	CASSETLAGGTKQYF
14	TRBV5-4	NA	NA	TRBJ2-2	TGTGCCAGCAGCTTTCGGGGTAGGGTCGGGGAGCTGTTTTTT	CASSFRGRVGELFF
14	TRBV6-6	NA	NA	TRBJ2-7	TGTGCCAGCAACCCCTACCGGGACACCTACGAGCAGTACTTC	CASNPYRDTYEQYF
15	TRBV7-7	NA	NA	TRBJ2-3	TGTGCTAGCAGCGTGAACGGTGCCCTCACAGATACGCAGTATTTT	CASSVNGALTDTQYF
14	TRBV7-9	NA	NA	TRBJ2-5	TGTGCCAGCAGCTTAGCGGGGGACCAAGAGACCCAGTACTTC	CASSLAGDQETQYF
16	TRBV28	NA	TRBD1	TRBJ1-5	TGTGCCAGCACGCTCCTAGGGACAGATCGAAATCAGCCCCAGCATTTT	CASTLLGTDRNQPQHF
16	TRBV2	NA	NA	TRBJ1-4	TGTGCCAGCAGGGGGATCGGGGGGCTGACTAATGAAAAACTGTTTTTT	CASRGIGGLTNEKLFF
14	TRBV28	NA	NA	TRBJ1-2	TGTGCCAGTACCTTACCAGGGTTGTATTATGGCTACACCTTC	CASTLPGLYYGYTF
16	TRBV4-1	NA	TRBD2	TRBJ2-1	TGCGCCAGCAGCCAAGAGGGACTAGCGGGAGGCAATGAGCAGTTCTTC	CASSQEGLAGGNEQFF
17	TRBV7-3	NA	TRBD1	TRBJ1-1	TGTGCCAGCAGCCCCAAAGTCATGGGACAGGGGGCTTCTGAAGCTTTCTTT	CASSPKVMGQGASEAFF
18	TRBV5-4	NA	TRBD2	TRBJ2-5	TGTGCCAGCAGCTCCCCTAGCGGGGGGGCTGGGGTTCAGGAGACCCAGTACTTC	CASSSPSGGAGVQETQYF
13	TRBV18	once	NA	TRBJ1-1	TGTGCCAGCTCCCCTACAGCGAACACTGAAGCTTTCTTT	CASSPTANTEAFF
16	TRBV5-4	NA	NA	TRBJ1-1	TGTGCCAGCAGCCCCTGGGGGGGGGCGGAGAACACTGAAGCTTTCTTT	CASSPWGGAENTEAFF
14	TRBV18	NA	NA	TRBJ2-7	TGTGCCAGCTCACCATCGTCGAGCTCCTACGAGCAGTACTTC	CASSPSSSSYEQYF
16	TRBV10-3	NA	NA	TRBJ2-1	TGTGCCATCAGTGAAGGGCAGAGAGGGTCCTACAATGAGCAGTTCTTC	CAISEGQRGSYNEQFF
12	TRBV28	few	NA	TRBJ2-7	TGTGCCAGCAGTTTCTCTCCCTACGAGCAGTACTTC	CASSFSPYEQYF
14	TRBV5-1	NA	TRBD1	TRBJ1-2	TGCGCCAGCAGCCTAGACAGGGTATCGCAGGGCTACACCTTC	CASSLDRVSQGYTF
13	TRBV7-2	NA	NA	TRBJ2-5	TGTGCCAGCAGCTTAGGGAGGGGAGAGACCCAGTACTTC	CASSLGRGETQYF
17	TRBV4-2	NA	NA	TRBJ2-3	TGTGCCAGCAGCCAAGGGCTAGGGGGGGGGAGTACAGATACGCAGTATTTT	CASSQGLGGGSTDTQYF
13	TRBV5-6	NA	NA	TRBJ2-3	TGTGCCAGCAGCTCCTTTAGCACAGATACGCAGTATTTT	CASSSFSTDTQYF
16	TRBV11-2	NA	NA	TRBJ2-1	TGTGCCAGCAGCTTAGATCTGTCGACCTACTACAATGAGCAGTTCTTC	CASSLDLSTYYNEQFF
18	TRBV7-8	once	NA	TRBJ2-4	TGTGCCAGCAGCTTAGGAAGGGCCGTCCAAGGGGGGGAAAACATTCAGTACTTC	CASSLGRAVQGGENIQYF
15	TRBV5-6	NA	TRBD1	TRBJ1-6	TGTGCCAGCAGCCCGTCCGACAGGGGTAATTCACCCCTCCACTTT	CASSPSDRGNSPLHF
16	TRBV4-3	NA	NA	TRBJ2-2	TGCGCCAGCAGCCAAGATACCGGGGGCTACACCGGGGAGCTGTTTTTT	CASSQDTGGYTGELFF
13	TRBV5-1	few	NA	TRBJ1-1	TGCGCCAGCACCTTACCCGGGTCCCGAGGAGCTTTCTTT	CASTLPGSRGAFF
12	TRBV29-1	NA	NA	TRBJ1-4	TGCAGCGTCGAAGGACAGACTGAAAAACTGTTTTTT	CSVEGQTEKLFF
15	TRBV10-3	NA	TRBD2	TRBJ2-3	TGTGCCATCAGTGAGTCAACTAGCGGGGGGGCTCAGCAGTATTTT	CAISESTSGGAQQYF
13	TRBV4-2	NA	NA	TRBJ2-1	TGTGCCAGCAGCCAAGAAGCGTACAATGAGCAGTTCTTC	CASSQEAYNEQFF
15	TRBV19	NA	TRBD2	TRBJ2-3	TGTGCCAGTAGTATGTCCAGCGGGATAACAGATACGCAGTATTTT	CASSMSSGITDTQYF
15	TRBV30	NA	NA	TRBJ1-6	TGTGCCTGGAGTGTAAGAGACCGCCTGGATTCACCCCTCCACTTT	CAWSVRDRLDSPLHF
14	TRBV29-1	NA	NA	TRBJ2-3	TGCAGCGTTGAACCGGCGGGGTGGGGAGATACGCAGTATTTT	CSVEPAGWGDTQYF
16	TRBV7-2	NA	NA	TRBJ1-5	TGTGCCAGCAGCTTAGTAGGAGGTGATAGCAATCAGCCCCAGCATTTT	CASSLVGGDSNQPQHF
16	TRBV27	NA	TRBD1	TRBJ1-2	TGTGCCAGCAGACCCGGGGTAGCAGGGGGGATCTATGGCTACACCTTC	CASRPGVAGGIYGYTF
16	TRBV5-1	NA	NA	TRBJ1-3	TGCGCCAGCAGCTCCCGCGGAGGGACCTCTGGAAACACCATATATTTT	CASSSRGGTSGNTIYF
16	TRBV9	NA	NA	TRBJ1-2	TGTGCCAGCAGCGCAACATACAGGCTCCCTAACTATGGCTACACCTTC	CASSATYRLPNYGYTF
12	TRBV10-2	NA	NA	TRBJ1-5	TGCGCCAGCAGGGATAGCAATCAGCCCCAGCATTTT	CASRDSNQPQHF
17	TRBV4-1	NA	TRBD2	TRBJ2-1	TGCGCCAGCAGCGCTAGCGGGGGGGCCGCGTATTACTATGAGCAGTTCTTC	CASSASGGAAYYYEQFF
15	TRBV6-1	few	NA	TRBJ1-5	TGTGCCAGCATAATGACGTCAGGGGTCGATCAGCCCCAGCATTTT	CASIMTSGVDQPQHF
14	TRBV9	NA	NA	TRBJ1-1	TGTGCCAGCAGCCCCGGGAGATCTCGTCCTGAAGCTTTCTTT	CASSPGRSRPEAFF
16	TRBV21-1	NA	NA	TRBJ1-1	TGTGCCAGCAGCTCCCGAGGGGGGAGCGGGAACACTGAAGCTTTCTTT	CASSSRGGSGNTEAFF
16	TRBV18	NA	NA	TRBJ1-5	TGTGCCAGCTCACCACGGTCGGGGGAGTCGCATCAGCCCCAGCATTTT	CASSPRSGESHQPQHF
14	TRBV5-1	NA	TRBD1	TRBJ1-5	TGCGCCAGCAGCGAGGGGACAGGGAATCAGCCCCAGCATTTT	CASSEGTGNQPQHF
19	TRBV21-1	NA	NA	TRBJ2-5	TGTGCCAGCAGCAAGATCTGGTGCGTAGGGGGACTTATTTTTGAGACCCAGTACTTC	CASSKIWCVGGLIFETQYF
14	TRBV6-6	NA	NA	TRBJ2-3	TGTGCCAGCAGTTCGCCGCCCCAGGGGTATACGCAGTATTTT	CASSSPPQGYTQYF
13	TRBV14	NA	NA	TRBJ1-1	TGTGCCAGCAGCCATACGAGGAACACTGAAGCTTTCTTT	CASSHTRNTEAFF
15	TRBV2	NA	NA	TRBJ1-2	TGTGCCAGCAGTCGACTACCGGCCTCAACAGGCGGCTACACCTTC	CASSRLPASTGGYTF
14	TRBV27	NA	TRBD1	TRBJ1-1	TGTGCCAGCAGTACCGACAGGGGTAGGACTGAAGCTTTCTTT	CASSTDRGRTEAFF
14	TRBV11-3	once	NA	TRBJ1-1	TGTGCCAGCAGCTTGAGGGGAGGCGGCACTGAAGCTTTCTTT	CASSLRGGGTEAFF